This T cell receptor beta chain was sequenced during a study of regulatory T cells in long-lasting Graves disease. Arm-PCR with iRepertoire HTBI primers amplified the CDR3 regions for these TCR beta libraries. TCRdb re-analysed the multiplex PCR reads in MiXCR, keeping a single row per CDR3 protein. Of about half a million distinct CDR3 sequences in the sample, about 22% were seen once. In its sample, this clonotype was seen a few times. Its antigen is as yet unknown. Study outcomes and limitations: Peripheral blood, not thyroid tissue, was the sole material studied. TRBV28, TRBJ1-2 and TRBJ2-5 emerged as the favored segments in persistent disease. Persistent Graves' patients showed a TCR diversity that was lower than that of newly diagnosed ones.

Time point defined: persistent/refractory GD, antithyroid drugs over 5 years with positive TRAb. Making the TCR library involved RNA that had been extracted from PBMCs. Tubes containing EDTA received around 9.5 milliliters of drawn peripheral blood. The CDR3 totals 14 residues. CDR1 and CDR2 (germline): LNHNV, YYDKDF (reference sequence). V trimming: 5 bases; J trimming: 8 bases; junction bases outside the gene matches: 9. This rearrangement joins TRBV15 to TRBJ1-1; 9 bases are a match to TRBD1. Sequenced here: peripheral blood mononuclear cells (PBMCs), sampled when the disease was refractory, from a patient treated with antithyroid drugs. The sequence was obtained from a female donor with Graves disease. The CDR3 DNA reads TGTGCCACCAGCCGAAGACAGGGGGATAAAGAAGCTTTCTTT. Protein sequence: CATSRRQGDKEAFF.